A single sample is the source of the 19 T cell receptor beta chains below, sequenced in a study of T-cell reconstitution after alpha-beta-depleted transplantation in children. Using unique molecular identifiers, the investigators prepared the TCRbeta library. TCRdb re-called the PCR reads through MiXCR, storing one row per CDR3 protein. Of 700,000 to 950,000 distinct CDR3 sequences listed, around 17% were seen once; the top ten hold 5%. The sequencing here drew on PBMCs, mostly from graft donor cells, taken 360 days after TCRalphabeta/CD19-depleted stem cell transplant. These receptors all come from a male patient aged 5 to 17 who had a stem cell transplant for acute lymphoblastic leukemia, so the T cells may come from the graft donor.

This clonotype was seen a few times. The chain carries TRBV6-6 and TRBJ2-7, with D tentatively TRBD2 (5 bases). Germline CDR1 MNHNY, CDR2 SVGAGI (reference sequence). This CDR3 is 13 amino acids long. V was shortened by 0 bases and J by 6 bases, with 9 bases between the two germline ends. CDR3: CASSYSTRVEQYF. In DNA, the CDR3 is TGTGCCAGCAGTTACTCCACTAGGGTCGAGCAGTACTTC.

V gene TRBV2 combines with J gene TRBJ2-7; 13 bases are shared with TRBD2. Per the germline V gene, CDR1 is SNHLY and CDR2 is FYNNEI. The J segment lost 4 bases and the V segment lost 8 bases, leaving 11 bases of the junction unmatched. The CDR3 runs 16 residues. Here the CDR3 DNA reads TGTGCCAGCGCACCTACCCGACTAGCGGGAGGTTACGAGCAGTACTTC. As protein: CASAPTRLAGGYEQYF.

This clonotype was recorded once. The chain uses TRBV20-1 and TRBJ2-1; possible D gene TRBD2, 5 bases. The germline gives CDR1 DFQATT, CDR2 SNEGSKA (reference sequence). This CDR3 is built from 13 residues. Trimming took 6 bases from V and 9 from J, leaving 18 bases between them. CDR3 region: CSAALTDYGEQFF. As DNA, the CDR3 is TGCAGTGCCGCCCTCACTGACTACGGTGAGCAGTTCTTC.

There are many counts of this clonotype. The rearrangement joins TRBV4-2 to TRBJ2-1, with 10 bases matching TRBD2. The CDR3 totals 16 residues. V shed 2 bases and J 8 bases; nucleotides not matched to a gene: 9. The germline V gene has CDR1 LGHNA and CDR2 YNFKEQ. In nucleotides, the CDR3 is TGTGCCAGCAGCCAATATTCTAGCGGGAGTATGTATGAGCAGTTCTTC. Protein: CASSQYSSGSMYEQFF.

V usage is TRBV7-6 and J usage is TRBJ2-5; TRBD2 might be the D (5 bases). Germline V gene lookup returns CDR1 SGHVS and CDR2 FNYEAQ. CDR3 length: 15 amino acids. V dropped 0 bases and J dropped 3 bases, with 11 bases sitting between them. For the CDR3, the DNA is TGTGCCAGCAGCTTAGCGGCAGAGGGTGAAGAGACCCAGTACTTC. Translating gives CASSLAAEGEETQYF.

This clonotype was counted between two and nine times. The rearrangement links TRBV10-3 to TRBJ2-1, with D possibly being TRBD2 (6 bases). CDR1 and CDR2 (germline): ENHRY, SYGVKD. Trimming took 5 bases from V and 6 from J, leaving 20 bases between them. There are 16 residues in the CDR3. CDR3 nucleotide sequence: TGTGCCATCAGTCCCCCTGGGGACTCCCGGGCCAATGAGCAGTTCTTC. Amino acid sequence: CAISPPGDSRANEQFF.

CDR3 nucleotides: TGTGCCAGTAGTATTGGCAGGGGGGGTAATGAGCAGTTCTTC. Translation: CASSIGRGGNEQFF. The J gene is TRBJ2-1, the V gene TRBV19; D may correspond to TRBD1 or TRBD2 (7 bases each). Trimming cost V 3 bases and J 7 bases, with 13 bases left between them. Germline V CDR1 and CDR2: LNHDA, SQIVND (reference sequence). The CDR3 contains 14 residues.

This clonotype was detected a few times. The chain combines TRBV4-2 with TRBJ2-7; tentative D call: TRBD2 (6 bases). Trimming shortened V by 1 base and J by 1 base, and 11 bases separated the two germline ends. The CDR3 extends over 15 amino acids. Germline CDR1 LGHNA, CDR2 YNFKEQ. The CDR3: CASSQGPGVSYEQYF. CDR3 DNA sequence: TGTGCCAGCAGCCAAGGTCCGGGAGTTTCCTACGAGCAGTACTTC.

This clonotype has just a few counts. J is TRBJ2-7 and V is TRBV20-1; D call uncertain. This CDR3 region has 14 residues. With 0 bases removed from V and 2 bases from J, the gap between germline ends came to 11 bases. CDR1 is DFQATT, CDR2 SNEGSKA, per germline (reference sequence). The CDR3 sequence: CSAREGYPAYEQYF. CDR3 in DNA: TGCAGTGCTAGAGAAGGATACCCGGCCTACGAGCAGTACTTC.

The sample holds a few counts of this clonotype. J is TRBJ2-1 and V is TRBV12-3 or TRBV12-4; a possible D gene is TRBD2 (5 bases). V was cut by 5 bases and J by 7 bases, with 12 bases left in between. The CDR3 has 13 amino acids. CDR3 bases: TGTGCCAGCAGTACACGGGAAAGGAATGAGCAGTTCTTC. Translating it yields CASSTRERNEQFF.

The chain has TRBV20-1 and TRBJ2-2; tentatively, D is TRBD2 (5 bases). The CDR3 has 13 amino acids. V was pared by 7 bases and J by 5 bases, with 14 bases between. CDR1 is DFQATT and CDR2 is SNEGSKA in the germline V gene (reference sequence). For the CDR3, the DNA is TGCAGTGTCCATCCGCGGGCAACCGGGGAGCTGTTTTTT. Its protein is CSVHPRATGELFF.

The chain links TRBV24-1 to TRBJ2-5; D remains ambiguous. Between the trimmed V and J ends, which lost 5 bases and 4 bases, there was a span of 19 bases. The length of the CDR3 is 16 residues. CDR1 KGHDR and CDR2 SFDVKD come from the germline V gene. The CDR3 DNA reads TGTGCCACCAGTGCCCCAAGAGGTCCAGCTTCAGAGACCCAGTACTTC. Protein product: CATSAPRGPASETQYF.

This clonotype was found a few times. The V and J genes are TRBV7-8 and TRBJ2-1, with D hard to call. Germline loops: CDR1 SGHVS, CDR2 FQNEAQ. V was trimmed by 4 bases and J by 13 bases, leaving 11 bases between them. The CDR3 is made up of 11 amino acids. The CDR3 coding sequence is TGTGCCAGCAGCTCCGAATTAGGACAGTTCTTC. This translates into CASSSELGQFF.

This clonotype has more than one count but fewer than ten. The rearrangement uses TRBV19 and TRBJ2-1; TRBD2 aligns across 10 bases. V lost 7 bases and J lost 7; bases outside the gene matches: 7. CDR1 and CDR2 (germline): LNHDA, SQIVND (reference sequence). This CDR3 spans 14 amino acids. CDR3 DNA: TGTGCCAGTAATCTTAGCGGGAGGCCAAATGAGCAGTTCTTC. Encoded protein: CASNLSGRPNEQFF.

This clonotype was detected only a few times. The chain combines TRBV2 with TRBJ2-3, with a weak D call TRBD2 (6 bases). There are 17 residues in the CDR3. Germline V CDR1 and CDR2: SNHLY, FYNNEI. Trimming shortened V by 4 bases and J by 0 bases, and 17 bases separated the two germline ends. The CDR3, as DNA: TGTGCCAGCAGTGTACGAGCCGGAGGAGGGAGCACAGATACGCAGTATTTT. Translated: CASSVRAGGGSTDTQYF.

This clonotype was observed a few times. This chain uses TRBV6-1 with TRBJ2-2, with TRBD2 matching 7 bases. Trimming at V came to 10 bases and at J to 5 bases, leaving 10 bases not matched to a gene. Germline values: CDR1 MNHNS, CDR2 SASEGT. The CDR3 contains 14 residues. The CDR3 nucleotides are TGTGCCACCGTGCGGGAGTCGGGAACCGGGGAGCTGTTTTTT. Amino acids: CATVRESGTGELFF.

There are a few counts of this clonotype. J is TRBJ2-5 and V is TRBV5-1; 7 nucleotides line up with TRBD2. The CDR3 extends over 16 amino acids. Germline CDR1 is SGHRS and CDR2 is YFSETQ. The trim removed 0 bases at V and 1 base at J, leaving 6 bases unmatched. For the CDR3, the DNA is TGCGCCAGCAGCTTGGTAACGGGGGGTCTCCAAGAGACCCAGTACTTC. Amino acids: CASSLVTGGLQETQYF. Combining the CDR3 with reference TRBV5-1 and TRBJ2-5 gives the whole variable domain KAGVTQTPRYLIKTRGQQVTLSCSPISGHRSVSWYQQTPGQGLQFLFEYFSETQRNKGNFPGRFSGRQFSNSRSEMNVSTLELGDSALYLCASSLVTGGLQETQYFGPGTRLLVL.

This clonotype has only a few counts. The gene calls are TRBV25-1 and TRBJ2-1, with TRBD2 matching over 10 bases. CDR1 and CDR2 (germline): MGHDK, SYGVNS. The CDR3 is made up of 13 amino acids. V lost 7 bases to trimming and J lost 10 bases; unmatched junction nucleotides: 7. The DNA of the CDR3 is TGTGCCAGCACCATTAGCGGGAGGAGCGAGCAGTTCTTC. Translation gives CASTISGRSEQFF. The whole variable domain, filled in from reference TRBV25-1 and TRBJ2-1, reads EADIYQTPRYLVIGTGKKITLECSQTMGHDKMYWYQQDPGMELHLIHYSYGVNSTEKGDLSSESTVSRIRTEHFPLTLESARPSHTSQYLCASTISGRSEQFFGPGTRLTVL.

The chain recombines TRBV7-9 with TRBJ2-7, with 8 bases aligning to TRBD2. The junction had 16 bases not matched to a gene; V was cut back by 7 bases and J by 5 bases. The CDR3 extends over 16 amino acids. The germline gives CDR1 SEHNR, CDR2 FQNEAQ (reference sequence). CDR3 DNA sequence: TGTGCCAGCACCGCCGATGTGGAGGGGCGGGGGGACGAGCAGTACTTC. This gives the protein CASTADVEGRGDEQYF.